The 30 T cell receptor beta chains below come from one sample, sequenced in a study of human thymus T cells. Here immunoSEQ multiplex PCR was the method, and the copy in TCRdb shows in-frame clones only, minus some. The table includes about 44,000 clones, 94% detected once. Input material: blood. The receptors come from a boy in the first two years of life with a congenital heart defect but otherwise immunologically healthy.

The J gene is TRBJ1-6, the V gene TRBV5-1; D possibly corresponds to TRBD1 (5 bases). Trimming took off 2 bases at V and 3 bases at J, with 12 bases between the two ends. The length of the CDR3 is 16 residues. CDR1 SGHRS and CDR2 YFSETQ come from the germline V gene. The CDR3 region has the DNA TGCGCCAGCAGCTTTTTTGGGGCTAACTATAATTCACCCCTCCACTTT. It translates to CASSFFGANYNSPLHF. The variable domain in full, with the rest retrieved from reference TRBV5-1 and TRBJ1-6, is KAGVTQTPRYLIKTRGQQVTLSCSPISGHRSVSWYQQTPGQGLQFLFEYFSETQRNKGNFPGRFSGRQFSNSRSEMNVSTLELGDSALYLCASSFFGANYNSPLHFGNGTRLTVT.

The genes are TRBV6-5 and TRBJ2-7; D is possibly TRBD2 (5 bases). Trimming stripped 0 bases from V and 7 bases from J, with 16 bases between. Germline V lookup: CDR1 MNHEY, CDR2 SVGAGI. This CDR3 has 15 amino acids. DNA of the CDR3: TGTGCCAGCAGTTACTCGGGGAGTGCGTTAGGTGAGCAGTACTTC. It is translated as CASSYSGSALGEQYF.

V is TRBV7-2 and J is TRBJ1-5; 8 nucleotides agree with TRBD1. This CDR3 has 15 amino acids. J gave up 3 bases and V 3 bases, and 4 bases lay outside the gene matches. Looked up from germline, CDR1 is SGHTA and CDR2 is FQGNSA. CDR3 protein: CASSFRQGTNQPQHF. The CDR3 coding sequence is TGTGCCAGCAGCTTTAGACAGGGGACCAATCAGCCCCAGCATTTT.

CDR3 protein: CASSPRLAGGRTDTQYF. Written as DNA, the CDR3 is TGTGCCAGCAGCCCCCGACTAGCGGGGGGGAGGACAGATACGCAGTATTTT. The V and J genes are TRBV4-2 and TRBJ2-3; 14 nucleotides agree with TRBD2. This CDR3 is 17 amino acids long. Looked up from germline, CDR1 is LGHNA and CDR2 is YNFKEQ. V trimming: 4 bases; J trimming: 3 bases; junction bases outside the gene matches: 6.

V is TRBV18 and J is TRBJ2-3; D not certain. The V end was cut by 0 bases, the J end by 2 bases, with 0 bases between. The CDR3 consists of 12 residues. CDR1 is KGHSH and CDR2 is LQKENI in the germline V gene. CDR3 nucleotide sequence: TGTGCCAGCTCACCACCCACAGATACGCAGTATTTT. Translating it yields CASSPPTDTQYF.

This clone has a single count. V usage is TRBV27 and J usage is TRBJ2-1; maybe TRBD2 (5 bases). CDR1 and CDR2 from the germline V gene are MNHEY and SMNVEV (reference sequence). The V and J ends lost 4 bases and 4 bases respectively, with 11 bases between them. This CDR3 comprises 14 residues. The CDR3 sequence is CASSWGDLYNEQFF. CDR3 sequence (DNA): TGTGCCAGCAGTTGGGGAGACTTGTACAATGAGCAGTTCTTC.

This chain links TRBV28 with TRBJ2-7; 10 bases agree with TRBD1. The trim removed 5 bases at V and 0 bases at J, leaving 1 base unmatched. CDR1 and CDR2 (germline): MDHEN, SYDVKM. This CDR3 is 14 amino acids long. The CDR3 DNA is TGTGCCAGCAGTAGGACAGGGGGCTCCTACGAGCAGTACTTC. Translating gives CASSRTGGSYEQYF.

As for this clone: Germline and junction disagree at one end, which may indicate a read error. The J gene is TRBJ1-2, the V gene TRBV4-1; 8 bases map to TRBD1. CDR3 length equals 14 residues. Looked up from germline, CDR1 is MGHRA and CDR2 is YSYEKL. CDR3 DNA: TGCGCCAGCAGTCAAGGGACAGGAAACTATGGCTACACCTTC. Protein sequence: CASSQGTGNYGYTF.

V usage is TRBV4-1 and J usage is TRBJ2-7; D is undetermined. CDR3 length: 17 residues. V was trimmed by 4 bases and J by 2 bases, leaving 21 bases between them. Germline CDR1 and CDR2: MGHRA and YSYEKL. CDR3 region: CASSPFSAGKGTYEQYF. The CDR3 DNA is TGCGCCAGCAGCCCCTTCAGCGCAGGAAAGGGTACCTACGAGCAGTACTTC.

This clone was seen a handful of times. The chain links TRBV10-2 to TRBJ1-1; a possible D gene is TRBD1 (6 bases). Trimming took 6 bases from V and 1 from J, leaving 6 bases between them. Germline CDR1 and CDR2: WSHSY and SAAADI. There are 12 residues in the CDR3. The CDR3: CASRQGNTEAFF. In nucleotides, the CDR3 is TGCGCCAGCAGACAGGGGAACACTGAAGCTTTCTTT.

The chain has TRBV5-1 and TRBJ2-2; D gene ambiguous. CDR1 and CDR2 (germline): SGHRS, YFSETQ. There are 14 residues in the CDR3. V was pared by 0 bases and J by 0 bases, with 3 bases between. In DNA, the CDR3 is TGCGCCAGCAGCTTGGACACGAACACCGGGGAGCTGTTTTTT. It yields the protein CASSLDTNTGELFF.

This rearrangement joins TRBV27 to TRBJ1-2, with 11 bases aligning to TRBD1. CDR1 and CDR2 (germline): MNHEY, SMNVEV (reference sequence). The CDR3 loop spans 14 amino acids. V was pared by 5 bases and J by 5 bases, with 4 bases of the junction left unmatched. The CDR3, as DNA: TGTGCCAGCAGTCCCCGGGACAGGGGGTATGGCTACACCTTC. It is translated as CASSPRDRGYGYTF.

This chain uses TRBV6-6 with TRBJ1-2; D ambiguous. CDR1 is MNHNY and CDR2 is SVGAGI in the germline V gene (reference sequence). The CDR3 sequence is 13 residues long. V was clipped by 0 bases and J by 9 bases, with 11 bases between them. DNA of the CDR3: TGTGCCAGCAGTTACTCAAGCTCGGGAAGCTACACCTTC. This sequence encodes CASSYSSSGSYTF.

The genes are TRBV7-2 and TRBJ2-7, with a possible D match to TRBD2 (6 bases). V shed 1 base and J shed 4 bases, with 8 bases lying between them. The CDR3 length is 13 residues. The germline V gene has CDR1 SGHTA and CDR2 FQGNSA. The CDR3 DNA follows: TGTGCCAGCAGCTTAGTCGGGAGATACGAGCAGTACTTC. Its protein is CASSLVGRYEQYF.

The rearrangement links TRBV21-1 to TRBJ2-3; the table assigns TRBD1, which was not confirmed against the DNA. TRBV21-1 is a listed pseudogene. The CDR3 covers 16 residues. For the CDR3, the DNA is TGTGCCAGCAGCCTTTACAGGGGGAAGAGGACAGATACGCAGTATTTT. This encodes CASSLYRGKRTDTQYF.

This clone was detected only once. The chain combines TRBV9 with TRBJ2-3; possibly TRBD2 for D (7 bases). V dropped 0 bases and J dropped 2 bases, with 13 bases sitting between them. Germline CDR1 and CDR2: SGDLS and YYNGEE. The CDR3 consists of 16 residues. This CDR3 reads CASSVEAGALTDTQYF. The DNA for the CDR3 is TGTGCCAGCAGCGTAGAGGCGGGGGCACTCACAGATACGCAGTATTTT.

The chain has TRBV5-1 and TRBJ1-2, with D possibly matching TRBD1 (5 bases). The CDR3 covers 14 residues. V gave up 3 bases and J gave up 0 bases, with 9 bases separating them. Germline assignment: CDR1 SGHRS and CDR2 YFSETQ. Written as DNA, the CDR3 is TGCGCCAGCAGCTCCGACAGCACTAACTATGGCTACACCTTC. It is translated as CASSSDSTNYGYTF.

The rearrangement joins TRBV28 to TRBJ2-1; the match to TRBD2 covers 10 bases. The CDR3 covers 15 residues. Per the germline V gene, CDR1 is MDHEN and CDR2 is SYDVKM. The ends lost 6 bases at V and 4 bases at J; junction bases unmatched: 6. CDR3 sequence reads: CASSRSGGDYNEQFF. The CDR3 coding sequence is TGTGCCAGCAGCCGAAGCGGGGGGGATTACAATGAGCAGTTCTTC.

About this clone itself: Other nucleotide sequences from this sample produce the same CDR3. The chain links TRBV28 to TRBJ1-1; unclear D gene. CDR3 length: 11 amino acids. Trimming shortened V by 3 bases and J by 3 bases, and 2 bases separated the two germline ends. The V gene's germline CDR1 is MDHEN and CDR2 SYDVKM. The CDR3 sequence: CASSLYTEAFF. The CDR3, as DNA: TGTGCCAGCAGTTTGTACACTGAAGCTTTCTTT.

The rearrangement joins TRBV6-6 to TRBJ2-7; perhaps TRBD2 as D (6 bases). This CDR3 contains 11 residues. Trimming took off 6 bases at V and 3 bases at J, with 6 bases between the two ends. Germline values: CDR1 MNHNY, CDR2 SVGAGI (reference sequence). The CDR3 DNA reads as TGTGCCAGCAGGACTAGCTACGAGCAGTACTTC. Its translation: CASRTSYEQYF.

The chain joins TRBV5-1 to TRBJ2-4, with TRBD1 as a possible D gene (6 bases). This CDR3 contains 16 residues. V was pared by 0 bases and J by 1 base, with 11 bases between. Germline V lookup: CDR1 SGHRS, CDR2 YFSETQ. This CDR3 reads CASSLAGARAKNIQYF. Written as DNA, the CDR3 is TGCGCCAGCAGCTTGGCAGGGGCAAGGGCCAAAAACATTCAGTACTTC.

The rearrangement links TRBV4-2 to TRBJ2-3, with D unclear. Germline V CDR1 and CDR2: LGHNA, YNFKEQ. This CDR3 spans 13 amino acids. The V end was cut by 4 bases, the J end by 0 bases, with 5 bases between. CDR3 residues: CASSPTSTDTQYF. The CDR3 bases are TGTGCCAGCAGCCCGACTAGCACAGATACGCAGTATTTT.

CDR3 loop: CASSEAGGETQYF. DNA for the CDR3: TGCGCCAGCAGTGAAGCGGGGGGGGAGACCCAGTACTTC. The chain joins TRBV10-1 to TRBJ2-5; 10 bases agree with TRBD2. From germline, CDR1 is WNHNN and CDR2 SYGVQD (reference sequence). The CDR3 has 13 amino acids. With V trimmed by 3 bases and J by 5 bases, 0 bases remained unmatched.

The chain recombines TRBV7-2 with TRBJ1-1; D ambiguous. Germline CDR1 SGHTA, CDR2 FQGNSA. This CDR3 is 15 amino acids long. V lost 2 bases to trimming and J lost 1 base, with 11 bases between them. The CDR3 spells CASSLNPGRNTEAFF. The CDR3 DNA reads TGTGCCAGCAGCTTAAACCCGGGGAGGAACACTGAAGCTTTCTTT.

V gene TRBV5-1 combines with J gene TRBJ2-5; no definite D call. Trimming cost V 0 bases and J 3 bases, with 6 bases left between them. This CDR3 comprises 13 residues. Germline V CDR1 and CDR2: SGHRS, YFSETQ. Here the CDR3 reads CASSLGAKETQYF. The CDR3 DNA reads TGCGCCAGCAGCTTGGGAGCGAAAGAGACCCAGTACTTC.

The chain recombines TRBV5-4 with TRBJ1-2, with D perhaps matching TRBD1 (5 bases). The CDR3 contains 16 residues. From germline, CDR1 is SGHNT and CDR2 YYREEE (reference sequence). The V gene lost 3 bases and the J gene lost 4 bases, with 19 bases spanning the gap. This CDR3 is CASSWGLPQRGYGYTF. As DNA, the CDR3 is TGTGCCAGCAGCTGGGGTCTTCCCCAGAGGGGCTATGGCTACACCTTC.

The V and J genes are TRBV4-3 and TRBJ2-5, with 11 bases that match TRBD2. In germline, CDR1 is LGHNA, CDR2 YSLEER. The CDR3 runs 17 residues. V shed 0 bases, J shed 4 bases, and the junction held 7 bases outside the gene matches. CDR3 residues: CASSQERLGTSGETQYF. CDR3 in DNA: TGCGCCAGCAGCCAAGAAAGGTTGGGGACTAGCGGAGAGACCCAGTACTTC.

The V gene is TRBV5-4, the J gene TRBJ1-5; D uncertain. Between the trimmed V and J ends, which lost 0 bases and 4 bases, there was a span of 2 bases. This CDR3 spans 12 amino acids. CDR1 and CDR2 from the germline V gene are SGHNT and YYREEE (reference sequence). This chain's CDR3 is CASSLDNQPQHF. DNA for the CDR3: TGTGCCAGCAGCTTGGATAATCAGCCCCAGCATTTT.

This sequence joins TRBV4-2 and TRBJ2-1; 12 bases align to TRBD2. V trimming: 4 bases; J trimming: 0 bases; junction bases outside the gene matches: 1. CDR1 is LGHNA and CDR2 is YNFKEQ in the germline V gene. This CDR3 is 16 amino acids long. The CDR3, as DNA: TGTGCCAGCAGCCCGACTAGCGGGGGCTCCTACAATGAGCAGTTCTTC. Its protein is CASSPTSGGSYNEQFF.

This chain joins TRBV28 and TRBJ1-3; D is possibly TRBD1 (5 bases). With 3 bases removed from V and 0 bases from J, the gap between germline ends came to 12 bases. Germline V CDR1 and CDR2: MDHEN, SYDVKM. This CDR3 is built from 16 residues. The CDR3 here is CASSLAGSLSGNTIYF. Written as DNA, the CDR3 is TGTGCCAGCAGTTTGGCAGGGTCCCTCTCTGGAAACACCATATATTTT.